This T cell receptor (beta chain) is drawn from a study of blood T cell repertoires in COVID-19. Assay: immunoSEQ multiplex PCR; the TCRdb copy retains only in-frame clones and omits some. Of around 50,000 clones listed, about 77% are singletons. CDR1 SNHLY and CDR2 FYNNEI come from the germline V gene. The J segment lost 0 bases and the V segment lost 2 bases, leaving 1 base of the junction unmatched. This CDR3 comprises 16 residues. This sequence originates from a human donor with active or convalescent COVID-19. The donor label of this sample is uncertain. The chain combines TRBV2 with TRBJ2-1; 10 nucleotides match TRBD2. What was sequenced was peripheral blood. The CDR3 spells CASSESSGSSYNEQFF. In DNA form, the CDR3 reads TGTGCCAGCAGTGAATCTAGCGGGAGCTCCTACAATGAGCAGTTCTTC.